This TCR beta chain was identified during a study of blood T cell repertoires in COVID-19. Study background: In each case, the material was cDNA or gDNA derived from T cells, B-cell-depleted T cells, or PBMCs.

Original analysis: Using reference gene primer amplification, nucleated cell counts were estimated. Clones were sequenced by immunoSEQ multiplex PCR, and TCRdb holds only the in-frame ones, with some missing. V, J and clone size were drawn from that table, and D and trimming were deduced from the DNA. Seen here are some 250,000 clones, 80% to 90% observed once, and the top ten hold less than 15%. Germline assignment: CDR1 ENHRY and CDR2 SYGVKD. V was trimmed by 0 bases and J by 6 bases, leaving 12 bases between them. The CDR3 is 14 amino acids. Seattle enrolled patients during active infection and tracked them longitudinally.

J is TRBJ2-7 and V is TRBV10-3; TRBD2 is a possible D gene (5 bases). The receptor comes from a woman younger than 45 with COVID-19, enrolled during active disease. The sample consisted of peripheral blood. The CDR3 region has the DNA TGTGCCATCAGTGAGTCTTGGGCTAGCAGCGAGCAGTACTTC. Protein sequence: CAISESWASSEQYF.